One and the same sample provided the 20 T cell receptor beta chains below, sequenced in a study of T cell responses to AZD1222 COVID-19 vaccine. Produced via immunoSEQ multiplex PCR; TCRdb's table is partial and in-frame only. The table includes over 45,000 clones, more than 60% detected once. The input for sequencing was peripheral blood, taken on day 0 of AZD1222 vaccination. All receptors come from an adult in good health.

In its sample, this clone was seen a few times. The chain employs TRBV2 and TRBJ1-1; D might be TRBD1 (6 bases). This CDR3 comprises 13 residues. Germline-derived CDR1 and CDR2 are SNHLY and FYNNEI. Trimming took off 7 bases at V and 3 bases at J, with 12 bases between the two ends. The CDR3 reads CASNQGLYTEAFF. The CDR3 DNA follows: TGTGCCAGCAATCAGGGGCTCTACACTGAAGCTTTCTTT.

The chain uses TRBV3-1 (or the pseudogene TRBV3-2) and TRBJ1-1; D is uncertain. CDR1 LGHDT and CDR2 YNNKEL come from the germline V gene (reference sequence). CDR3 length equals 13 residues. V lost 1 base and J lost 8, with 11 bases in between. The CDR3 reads CASSQVRAGEAFF. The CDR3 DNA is TGTGCCAGCAGCCAAGTTAGGGCAGGCGAAGCTTTCTTT.

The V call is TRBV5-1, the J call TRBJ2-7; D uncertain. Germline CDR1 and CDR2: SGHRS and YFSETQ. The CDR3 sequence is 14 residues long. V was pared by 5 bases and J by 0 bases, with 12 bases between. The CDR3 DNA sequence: TGCGCCAGCAGGAGAGACTCCGTCTCCTACGAGCAGTACTTC. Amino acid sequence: CASRRDSVSYEQYF.

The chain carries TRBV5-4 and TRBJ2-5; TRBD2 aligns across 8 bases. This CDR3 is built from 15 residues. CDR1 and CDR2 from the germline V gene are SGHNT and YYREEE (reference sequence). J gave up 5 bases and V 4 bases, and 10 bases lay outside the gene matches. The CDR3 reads CASSGVGGAGETQYF. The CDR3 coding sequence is TGTGCCAGCAGCGGCGTCGGGGGGGCGGGCGAGACCCAGTACTTC.

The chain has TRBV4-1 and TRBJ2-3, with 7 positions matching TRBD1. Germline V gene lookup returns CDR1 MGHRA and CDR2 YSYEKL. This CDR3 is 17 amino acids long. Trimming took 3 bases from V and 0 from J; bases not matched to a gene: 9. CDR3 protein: CASSQGIRDSSTDTQYF. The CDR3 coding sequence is TGCGCCAGCAGCCAGGGCATACGGGACAGTAGCACAGATACGCAGTATTTT.

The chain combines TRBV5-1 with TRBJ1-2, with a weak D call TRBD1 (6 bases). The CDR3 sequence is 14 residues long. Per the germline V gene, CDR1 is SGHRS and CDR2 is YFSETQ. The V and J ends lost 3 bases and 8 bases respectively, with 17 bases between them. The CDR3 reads CASSSRTDRTGYTF. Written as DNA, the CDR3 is TGCGCCAGCAGCTCCAGGACAGACAGAACGGGCTACACCTTC. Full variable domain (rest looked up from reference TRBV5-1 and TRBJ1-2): KAGVTQTPRYLIKTRGQQVTLSCSPISGHRSVSWYQQTPGQGLQFLFEYFSETQRNKGNFPGRFSGRQFSNSRSEMNVSTLELGDSALYLCASSSRTDRTGYTFGSGTRLTVV.

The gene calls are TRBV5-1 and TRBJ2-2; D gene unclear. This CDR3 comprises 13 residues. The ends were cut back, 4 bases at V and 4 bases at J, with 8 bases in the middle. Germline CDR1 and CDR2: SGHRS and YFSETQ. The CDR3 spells CASSLRITGELFF. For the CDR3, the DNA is TGCGCCAGCAGCCTGAGGATCACCGGGGAGCTGTTTTTT.

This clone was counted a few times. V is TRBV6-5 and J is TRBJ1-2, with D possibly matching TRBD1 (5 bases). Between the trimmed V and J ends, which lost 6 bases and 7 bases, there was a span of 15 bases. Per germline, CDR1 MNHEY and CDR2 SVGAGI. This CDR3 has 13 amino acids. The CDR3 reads CASSPQGGRGYTF. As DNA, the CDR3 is TGTGCCAGCAGCCCCCAGGGAGGTCGTGGCTACACCTTC.

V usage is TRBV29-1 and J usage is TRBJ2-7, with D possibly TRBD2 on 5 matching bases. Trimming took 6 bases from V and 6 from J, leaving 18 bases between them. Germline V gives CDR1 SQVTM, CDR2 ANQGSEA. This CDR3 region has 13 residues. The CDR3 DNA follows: TGCAGCGTACTAGTCCCACGGGGTCGCGAGCAGTACTTC. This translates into CSVLVPRGREQYF.

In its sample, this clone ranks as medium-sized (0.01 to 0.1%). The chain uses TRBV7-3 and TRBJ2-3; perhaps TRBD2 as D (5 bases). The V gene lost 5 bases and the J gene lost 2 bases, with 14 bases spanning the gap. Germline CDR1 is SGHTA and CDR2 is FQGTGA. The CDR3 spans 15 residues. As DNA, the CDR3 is TGTGCCAGCAGCCCCGGGATAGGGAACACAGATACGCAGTATTTT. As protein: CASSPGIGNTDTQYF.

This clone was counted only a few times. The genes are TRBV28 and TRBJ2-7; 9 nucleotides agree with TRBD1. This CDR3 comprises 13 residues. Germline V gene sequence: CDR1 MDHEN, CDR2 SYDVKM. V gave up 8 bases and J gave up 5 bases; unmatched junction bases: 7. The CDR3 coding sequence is TGTGCCAGCTCTACAGGGGGCATCGACGAGCAGTACGTC. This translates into CASSTGGIDEQYV.

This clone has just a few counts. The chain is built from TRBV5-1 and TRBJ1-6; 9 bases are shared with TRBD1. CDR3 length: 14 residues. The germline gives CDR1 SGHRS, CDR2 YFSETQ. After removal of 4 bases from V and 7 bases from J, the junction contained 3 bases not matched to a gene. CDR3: CASSRTGENSPLHF. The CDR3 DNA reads TGCGCCAGCAGCCGGACAGGGGAGAATTCACCCCTCCACTTT.

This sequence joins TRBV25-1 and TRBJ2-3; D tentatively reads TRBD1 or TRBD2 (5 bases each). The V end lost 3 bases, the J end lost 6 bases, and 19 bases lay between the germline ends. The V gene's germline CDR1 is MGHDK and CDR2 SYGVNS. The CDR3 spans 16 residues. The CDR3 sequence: CASSEGRDRRSDTQYF. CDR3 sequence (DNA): TGTGCCAGCAGTGAGGGGAGAGACAGACGTTCCGATACGCAGTATTTT.

CDR3 amino acids: CASSQHRDRATEAFF. CDR3 DNA: TGCGCCAGCAGCCAGCACCGGGACAGGGCCACTGAAGCTTTCTTT. This chain uses TRBV4-1 with TRBJ1-1, with 9 nucleotides matching TRBD1. CDR3 length: 15 residues. The V and J ends lost 3 bases and 4 bases, in that order; junction bases with no gene match: 6. Germline values: CDR1 MGHRA, CDR2 YSYEKL.

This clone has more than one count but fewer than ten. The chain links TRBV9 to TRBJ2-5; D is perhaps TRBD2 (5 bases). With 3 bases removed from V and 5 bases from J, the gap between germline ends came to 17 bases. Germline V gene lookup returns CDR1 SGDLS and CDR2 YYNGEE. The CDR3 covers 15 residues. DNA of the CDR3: TGTGCCAGCAGCGCCAGGACTCAAGACGGTGAGACCCAGTACTTC. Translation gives CASSARTQDGETQYF.

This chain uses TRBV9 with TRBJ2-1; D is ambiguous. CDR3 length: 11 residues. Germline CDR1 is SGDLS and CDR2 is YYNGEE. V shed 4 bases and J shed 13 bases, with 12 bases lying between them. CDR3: CASSPGPPQFF. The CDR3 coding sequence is TGTGCCAGCAGCCCTGGTCCCCCCCAGTTCTTC.

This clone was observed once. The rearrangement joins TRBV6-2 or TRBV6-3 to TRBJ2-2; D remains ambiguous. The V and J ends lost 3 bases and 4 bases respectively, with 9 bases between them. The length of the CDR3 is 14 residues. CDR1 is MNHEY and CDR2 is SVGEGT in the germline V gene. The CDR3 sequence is CASSYYPSTGELFF. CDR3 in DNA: TGTGCCAGCAGTTATTACCCGAGCACCGGGGAGCTGTTTTTT.

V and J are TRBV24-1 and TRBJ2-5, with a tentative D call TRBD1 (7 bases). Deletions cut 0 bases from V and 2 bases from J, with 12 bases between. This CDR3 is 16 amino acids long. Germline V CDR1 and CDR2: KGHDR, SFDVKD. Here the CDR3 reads CATSDLIGGQQETQYF. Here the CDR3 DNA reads TGTGCCACCAGTGATTTGATCGGGGGACAGCAAGAGACCCAGTACTTC.

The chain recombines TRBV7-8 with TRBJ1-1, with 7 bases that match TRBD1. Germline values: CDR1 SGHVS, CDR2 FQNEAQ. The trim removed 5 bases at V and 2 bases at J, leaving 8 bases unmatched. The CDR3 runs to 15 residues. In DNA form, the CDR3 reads TGTGCCAGCAGCGTCCGGACAGGAGCTAACACTGAAGCTTTCTTT. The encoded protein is CASSVRTGANTEAFF.

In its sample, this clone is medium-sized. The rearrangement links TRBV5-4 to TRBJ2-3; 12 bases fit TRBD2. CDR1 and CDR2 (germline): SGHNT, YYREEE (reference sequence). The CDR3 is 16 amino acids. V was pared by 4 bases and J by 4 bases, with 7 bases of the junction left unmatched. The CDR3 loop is CASSHRLAGDADTQYF. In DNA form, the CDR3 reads TGTGCCAGCAGCCACCGACTAGCGGGAGATGCAGATACGCAGTATTTT.